The next 2 T cell receptor beta chains were all read from a single sample in a study of cytotoxic CD8 clonotypes in ibrutinib-treated CLL (dated by TCRdb to 2020 to 2023). Interpreted using the paper, the time point label stands for: more than 10 months on ibrutinib. Library prep was done by the immunoSEQ multiplex PCR assay. TCRdb mirrors the immuneACCESS table, restricted to in-frame sequences. Some clones are absent from its copies; in checked studies, under half trace to an unresolved V gene, and the reason for the others is unknown. The sample profile shows 55,000 to 80,000 clones; around three fifths of them were found once. Approximately 15% of the sample comes from the top ten. The source material was PBMCs, sampled after 12 months of ibrutinib treatment. The receptors here all came from a human donor with chronic lymphocytic leukemia.

This chain uses TRBV27 with TRBJ2-1, with D possibly TRBD1 on 5 matching bases. CDR3 length: 14 amino acids. With 7 bases removed from V and 9 bases from J, the gap between germline ends came to 19 bases. The germline gives CDR1 MNHEY, CDR2 SMNVEV (reference sequence). CDR3 region: CASTRLGAQGEQFF. The CDR3 DNA is TGTGCCAGCACCCGACTTGGGGCCCAGGGTGAGCAGTTCTTC.

This chain uses TRBV5-4 with TRBJ2-3; D is unresolved. Trimming stripped 0 bases from V and 6 bases from J, with 11 bases between. Germline V gives CDR1 SGHNT, CDR2 YYREEE (reference sequence). This CDR3 has 14 residues. DNA of the CDR3: TGTGCCAGCAGCTTGGCCGGTGTACAGGATACGCAGTATTTT. This sequence encodes CASSLAGVQDTQYF.